The 16 T cell receptor beta chains in this list originate from one sample, sequenced in a study of vaccination effects on CD4 cells after COVID-19 (dated by TCRdb to the early 2020s). The ViraFEST assay stimulated PBMC with viral peptide pools and then used TCR sequencing to identify antigen-specific CD4+ T cell clonotypes by expansion. After around ten days of culture, CD4+ T cells were isolated with the EasySep CD4+ T cell isolation kit. None of the healthy vaccine recipients had a prior SARS-CoV-2 infection, which was confirmed by nucleocapsid antibody tests that came back negative both before and after vaccination. To prepare the library, the immunoSEQ multiplex PCR assay was applied. The clones in this table, taken by TCRdb from immuneACCESS, are in-frame only. Not every clone is retained; where verified, under half of the shortfall comes from an unresolved V gene, and the cause of the rest is unknown. The sample table lists fewer than 70,000 clones, about four fifths of them with a count of one. Of the sample, 12% falls within the top ten clones.

No antigen is known for these receptors. The specimen comprised CD4+ T cells from PBMCs cultured with SARS-CoV-2 spike peptides, sampled before COVID-19 vaccination. The meaning of the sample's cell subset or site label: SARS-CoV-2 spike overlapping peptide pool stimulation. All receptors come from a human donor who received a COVID-19 vaccine.

The rearrangement links TRBV27 to TRBJ1-6, with 9 bases that match TRBD1. Germline V gene data show CDR1 as MNHEY and CDR2 as SMNVEV (reference sequence). The CDR3 extends over 16 amino acids. The V and J ends lost 6 bases and 2 bases, in that order; junction bases with no gene match: 5. The CDR3 protein is CASRATGGPYNSPLHF. In DNA form, the CDR3 reads TGTGCCAGCAGAGCCACAGGGGGCCCCTATAATTCACCCCTCCACTTT.

The V and J genes are TRBV9 and TRBJ1-1; D call uncertain. Germline CDR1 is SGDLS and CDR2 is YYNGEE. The CDR3 consists of 12 residues. Trimming took 0 bases from V and 7 from J, leaving 7 bases between them. CDR3 residues: CASSVAPIEAFF. In DNA, the CDR3 is TGTGCCAGCAGCGTAGCTCCAATTGAAGCTTTCTTT. Full variable domain (missing parts from reference TRBV9 and TRBJ1-1): DSGVTQTPKHLITATGQRVTLRCSPRSGDLSVYWYQQSLDQGLQFLIQYYNGEERAKGNILERFSAQQFPDLHSELNLSSLELGDSALYFCASSVAPIEAFFGQGTRLTVV.

The genes are TRBV6-5 and TRBJ2-3, with 7 bases aligning to TRBD2. The CDR3 is 15 residues long. The V gene's germline CDR1 is MNHEY and CDR2 SVGAGI. V lost 3 bases, J lost 5 bases, and 8 bases stayed unmatched. CDR3 amino acids: CASSYWSGGIDTQYF. The CDR3 bases are TGTGCCAGCAGTTATTGGTCGGGGGGTATAGATACGCAGTATTTT.

The rearrangement links TRBV2 to TRBJ2-2; 7 bases match TRBD1. Trimming removed 8 bases from V and 4 bases from J; junction bases left unmatched: 7. This CDR3 spans 14 amino acids. Per germline, CDR1 SNHLY and CDR2 FYNNEI. The CDR3 region is CASSPRGPTGELFF. The CDR3 nucleotides are TGTGCCAGCTCACCAAGGGGGCCCACCGGGGAGCTGTTTTTT.

In this sample, this clone turned up a few times. The J gene is TRBJ1-1, the V gene TRBV14; D ambiguous. CDR3 length: 12 residues. Germline assignment: CDR1 SGHDN and CDR2 FVKESK. The V gene lost 1 base and the J gene lost 5 bases, with 5 bases spanning the gap. In DNA form, the CDR3 reads TGTGCCAGCAGCCAAGTTCAGACTGAAGCTTTCTTT. It translates to CASSQVQTEAFF.

This clone came up a few times. CDR3 nucleotide sequence: TGTGCCAGCAGCGGGGACAGGGGGAAGTCCGGGGAGCTGTTTTTT. It translates to CASSGDRGKSGELFF. The rearrangement joins TRBV7-9 to TRBJ2-2, with 11 bases identical to TRBD1. The germline V gene encodes CDR1 SEHNR and CDR2 FQNEAQ (reference sequence). The CDR3 sequence is 15 residues long. V was pared by 5 bases and J by 6 bases, with 5 bases of the junction left unmatched.

The V gene is TRBV29-1, the J gene TRBJ2-2; no firm D call. Germline V gene data show CDR1 as SQVTM and CDR2 as ANQGSEA. CDR3 length equals 15 residues. V was pared by 0 bases and J by 0 bases, with 8 bases between. The DNA for the CDR3 is TGCAGCGTTGAAGAAGGCAGGCCGAACACCGGGGAGCTGTTTTTT. Residues: CSVEEGRPNTGELFF.

The gene calls are TRBV3-1 (or the pseudogene TRBV3-2) and TRBJ2-2, with D unresolved. The CDR3 has 14 residues. Germline V gene data show CDR1 as LGHDT and CDR2 as YNNKEL (reference sequence). V lost 4 bases and J 2 bases, leaving 8 bases between the germline ends. The CDR3 sequence is CASSRGPNTGELFF. The CDR3 bases are TGTGCCAGCAGCCGAGGACCCAACACCGGGGAGCTGTTTTTT.

The chain uses TRBV27 and TRBJ1-5, with D hard to call. Germline loops: CDR1 MNHEY, CDR2 SMNVEV (reference sequence). CDR3 size: 15 residues. Trimming stripped 0 bases from V and 2 bases from J, with 8 bases between. This CDR3 is CASSLSGLGNQPQHF. The CDR3 nucleotides read TGTGCCAGCAGTTTATCGGGCTTGGGCAATCAGCCCCAGCATTTT.

The CDR3 is CASSPGIYSNQPQHF. The CDR3 DNA is TGCGCCAGCAGTCCGGGGATCTATAGCAATCAGCCCCAGCATTTT. The gene calls are TRBV5-1 and TRBJ1-5; D is unclear. The V end was cut by 5 bases, the J end by 0 bases, with 12 bases between. CDR3 size: 15 residues. The germline V gene has CDR1 SGHRS and CDR2 YFSETQ.

The chain combines TRBV6-4 with TRBJ2-5; possibly TRBD1 for D (6 bases). Germline values: CDR1 MRHNA, CDR2 SNTAGT. The length of the CDR3 is 13 residues. V dropped 5 bases and J dropped 6 bases, with 13 bases sitting between them. CDR3 region: CASSPQGGQTQYF. CDR3 nucleotide sequence: TGTGCCAGCAGTCCACAGGGTGGGCAGACCCAGTACTTC.

The chain uses TRBV10-2 and TRBJ2-3; D remains ambiguous. CDR1 WSHSY and CDR2 SAAADI come from the germline V gene. The CDR3 covers 12 residues. V lost 4 bases and J lost 6, with 8 bases in between. CDR3 sequence: CASSGLGDTQYF. The DNA of the CDR3 is TGCGCCAGCAGTGGGCTCGGGGATACGCAGTATTTT.

On this clone itself: This CDR3 is also generated by other DNA sequences in the sample. The CDR3 spells CAISEGGSYNEQFF. The CDR3 bases are TGTGCCATCAGTGAAGGGGGGTCCTACAATGAGCAGTTCTTC. The chain recombines TRBV10-3 with TRBJ2-1, with D perhaps TRBD1 or TRBD2 (6 bases each). Trimming cost V 3 bases and J 1 base, with 7 bases left between them. Germline CDR1 is ENHRY and CDR2 is SYGVKD. There are 14 residues in the CDR3.

The chain couples TRBV19 to TRBJ2-3, with D perhaps matching TRBD1 (5 bases). Between the trimmed V and J ends, which lost 8 bases and 7 bases, there was a span of 10 bases. CDR3 length equals 11 residues. Germline CDR1 LNHDA, CDR2 SQIVND (reference sequence). The DNA of the CDR3 is TGTGCCAGTGGGGCCTCGCATACGCAGTATTTT. Its translation is CASGASHTQYF.

This chain joins TRBV28 and TRBJ1-1; tentatively, D is TRBD1 (5 bases). Looked up from germline, CDR1 is MDHEN and CDR2 is SYDVKM. Trimming took off 6 bases at V and 1 base at J, with 18 bases between the two ends. The CDR3 has 16 amino acids. CDR3 in amino acids: CASSPRWGTANTEAFF. CDR3 DNA: TGTGCCAGCAGCCCCCGCTGGGGGACGGCGAACACTGAAGCTTTCTTT.

This clone was detected a few times. The rearrangement uses TRBV7-9 and TRBJ1-4; D remains unclear. The CDR3 sequence is 13 residues long. Germline CDR1 and CDR2: SEHNR and FQNEAQ (reference sequence). V shed 3 bases and J shed 0 bases, with 2 bases lying between them. CDR3 in amino acids: CASSFTTNEKLFF. The CDR3 nucleotides read TGTGCCAGCAGCTTTACAACTAATGAAAAACTGTTTTTT. The full variable domain, with the rest looked up from reference TRBV7-9 and TRBJ1-4, is DTGVSQNPRHKITKRGQNVTFRCDPISEHNRLYWYRQTLGQGPEFLTYFQNEAQLEKSRLLSDRFSAERPKGSFSTLEIQRTEQGDSAMYLCASSFTTNEKLFFGSGTQLSVL.